Below, 32 T cell receptor beta chains from the same sample are listed, as sequenced in a study of blood T cell repertoires in COVID-19. Produced via immunoSEQ multiplex PCR; TCRdb's table is partial and in-frame only. Among under 200,000 clones listed, roughly 71% were seen once. Sequencing used peripheral blood. The receptors here all came from an elderly woman with acute or convalescent COVID-19.

The V and J genes are TRBV5-5 and TRBJ1-5, with 9 nucleotides matching TRBD1. J lost 7 bases, V lost 2 bases, and 7 bases had no gene match. Germline V gene sequence: CDR1 SGHKS, CDR2 YYEKEE (reference sequence). The CDR3 covers 15 residues. CDR3 residues: CASSFGTGFEQPQHF. The CDR3 DNA follows: TGTGCCAGCAGCTTTGGGACAGGGTTCGAGCAGCCCCAGCATTTT.

The chain recombines TRBV6-4 with TRBJ2-5; 8 nucleotides line up with TRBD2. The CDR3 has 14 residues. Per germline, CDR1 MRHNA and CDR2 SNTAGT. V was pared by 4 bases and J by 3 bases, with 4 bases of the junction left unmatched. The chain's CDR3 is CASSVPGGEETQYF. The CDR3, as DNA: TGTGCCAGCAGTGTCCCGGGGGGGGAAGAGACCCAGTACTTC.

The chain carries TRBV11-1 and TRBJ2-1; D is unclear. This CDR3 region has 13 residues. Per germline, CDR1 SGHAT and CDR2 FQDESV (reference sequence). Trimming cost V 6 bases and J 0 bases, with 6 bases left between them. The CDR3 sequence: CASRMSSYNEQFF. The DNA for the CDR3 is TGTGCCAGCAGAATGAGCTCCTACAATGAGCAGTTCTTC.

This chain connects TRBV10-1 to TRBJ2-1, with 8 nucleotides matching TRBD2. The CDR3 is 16 amino acids. The germline V gene encodes CDR1 WNHNN and CDR2 SYGVQD (reference sequence). Germline trimming cut 3 bases from V and 0 bases from J; bases unmatched to any gene: 4. In DNA form, the CDR3 reads TGCGCCAGCAGTGATTCACTAGCGGACTCCTACAATGAGCAGTTCTTC. Translation gives CASSDSLADSYNEQFF.

This chain connects TRBV30 to TRBJ1-2; D remains ambiguous. Germline CDR1 and CDR2: GTSNPN and SVGIG (reference sequence). This CDR3 is built from 11 residues. Trimming pared 3 bases from V and 8 bases from J, leaving 10 bases between. CDR3 DNA sequence: TGTGCCTGGAGAGAGGAGCGGGGCTACACCTTC. It yields the protein CAWREERGYTF.

This clone came up a few times. This chain links TRBV4-1 with TRBJ2-7; D is unresolved. The CDR3 consists of 14 residues. In germline, CDR1 is MGHRA, CDR2 YSYEKL. The V end lost 0 bases, the J end lost 5 bases, and 11 bases lay between the germline ends. CDR3 DNA sequence: TGCGCCAGCAGCCAAGATGAGGAGTTGAACGAGCAGTACTTC. Translation: CASSQDEELNEQYF.

This clone was observed once. The chain couples TRBV18 to TRBJ1-3, with D tentatively TRBD1 (6 bases). The germline V gene encodes CDR1 KGHSH and CDR2 LQKENI. Between the trimmed V and J ends, which lost 4 bases and 5 bases, there was a span of 9 bases. CDR3 length equals 13 residues. Here the CDR3 DNA reads TGTGCCAGCTCACTTCAGGGGAGAAACACCATATATTTT. Amino acid sequence: CASSLQGRNTIYF.

This chain links TRBV4-2 with TRBJ1-5, with D tentatively TRBD1 (5 bases). Germline-derived CDR1 and CDR2 are LGHNA and YNFKEQ. V gave up 1 base and J gave up 0 bases, with 13 bases separating them. The CDR3 length is 17 residues. The CDR3 is CASSQVWTDNSNQPQHF. CDR3 nucleotides: TGTGCCAGCAGCCAAGTTTGGACGGACAATAGCAATCAGCCCCAGCATTTT.

This clone was seen just once. The chain uses TRBV29-1 and TRBJ2-6; D gene ambiguous. Per the germline V gene, CDR1 is SQVTM and CDR2 is ANQGSEA. This CDR3 has 15 residues. With 8 bases removed from V and 0 bases from J, the gap between germline ends came to 14 bases. CDR3 nucleotides: TGCAGCCCCCCGCCTACCCCCTCTGGGGCCAACGTCCTGACTTTC. Translated: CSPPPTPSGANVLTF.

The rearrangement links TRBV6-5 to TRBJ2-7, with D perhaps TRBD2 (6 bases). CDR3 size: 15 residues. V was trimmed by 6 bases and J by 1 base, leaving 16 bases between them. CDR1 is MNHEY and CDR2 is SVGAGI in the germline V gene. The CDR3 DNA sequence: TGTGCCAGCAGCTACGGAGGAGGGGTGTCCTACGAGCAGTACTTC. Protein: CASSYGGGVSYEQYF.

CDR3 sequence: CASSQDRETQYF. CDR3 DNA sequence: TGTGCCAGCAGCCAAGATCGAGAGACCCAGTACTTC. The chain employs TRBV3-1 (or the pseudogene TRBV3-2) and TRBJ2-5; D not resolved. Germline V lookup: CDR1 LGHDT, CDR2 YNNKEL (reference sequence). The CDR3 totals 12 residues. The V end lost 0 bases, the J end lost 4 bases, and 3 bases lay between the germline ends.

V and J are TRBV7-3 and TRBJ1-1; possible D gene TRBD1, 5 bases. CDR3 length: 13 amino acids. Trimming removed 4 bases from V and 3 bases from J, with 9 bases in between. Germline CDR1 SGHTA, CDR2 FQGTGA. DNA of the CDR3: TGTGCCAGCAGCTCTCAGGGTGACACTGAAGCTTTCTTT. This translates into CASSSQGDTEAFF.

This chain uses TRBV12-3 or TRBV12-4 with TRBJ1-2; the match to TRBD1 covers 7 bases. V was clipped by 6 bases and J by 7 bases; unmatched bases: 2. The CDR3 totals 11 residues. The chain's CDR3 is CASSDRAGYTF. The CDR3 DNA reads as TGTGCCAGCAGCGACAGGGCTGGCTACACCTTC.

The CDR3 protein is CAISDRGREKLFF. CDR3 coding DNA: TGTGCCATCAGTGACAGGGGGCGAGAAAAACTGTTTTTT. The chain uses TRBV10-3 and TRBJ1-4, with TRBD1 identical over 8 bases. This CDR3 has 13 amino acids. V was pared by 3 bases and J by 8 bases, with 2 bases of the junction left unmatched. Germline V gene data show CDR1 as ENHRY and CDR2 as SYGVKD.

The DNA for the CDR3 is TGTGCCAGCAGCTTAGGACGCGGGGGGCGGAGAGGGGGGGACATTCAGTACTTC. It is translated as CASSLGRGGRRGGDIQYF. The J gene is TRBJ2-4, the V gene TRBV7-2; 8 bases fit TRBD2. Germline V CDR1 and CDR2: SGHTA, FQGNSA. This CDR3 region has 18 residues. V dropped 1 base and J dropped 8; count of bases not matched to a gene: 16.

V and J are TRBV7-8 and TRBJ2-3; maybe TRBD1 (5 bases). Germline CDR1 and CDR2: SGHVS and FQNEAQ. The CDR3 consists of 16 residues. V lost 1 base to trimming and J lost 0 bases, with 11 bases between them. The CDR3 protein is CASSLVGYRSTDTQYF. The CDR3 bases are TGTGCCAGCAGCTTAGTCGGGTACAGGAGCACAGATACGCAGTATTTT. The full variable domain, rest sourced from reference TRBV7-8 and TRBJ2-3, is GAGVSQSPRYKVAKRGQDVALRCDPISGHVSLFWYQQALGQGPEFLTYFQNEAQLDKSGLPSDRFFAERPEGSVSTLKIQRTQQEDSAVYLCASSLVGYRSTDTQYFGPGTRLTVL.

The chain joins TRBV27 to TRBJ1-6, with 9 positions matching TRBD1. Germline CDR1 and CDR2: MNHEY and SMNVEV (reference sequence). The length of the CDR3 is 14 residues. V dropped 4 bases and J dropped 7; count of bases not matched to a gene: 2. CDR3 sequence reads: CASSWDRENSPLHF. The CDR3 nucleotides read TGTGCCAGCAGTTGGGACAGGGAGAATTCACCCCTCCACTTT.

This chain connects TRBV6-1 to TRBJ1-1; D is unclear. The CDR3 has 15 amino acids. The V gene lost 2 bases and the J gene lost 5 bases, with 15 bases spanning the gap. Germline CDR1 is MNHNS and CDR2 is SASEGT. CDR3 sequence (DNA): TGTGCCAGCAGTGAACGGGCGGGTTTGGGTACTGAAGCTTTCTTT. Translation: CASSERAGLGTEAFF.

The chain is built from TRBV3-1 (or the pseudogene TRBV3-2) and TRBJ2-7; D is uncertain. Between the trimmed V and J ends, which lost 1 base and 2 bases, there was a span of 9 bases. This CDR3 spans 14 amino acids. Per the germline V gene, CDR1 is LGHDT and CDR2 is YNNKEL (reference sequence). The CDR3 DNA reads TGTGCCAGCAGCCAAGGGCTGAAAGCCTACGAGCAGTACTTC. Its protein product is CASSQGLKAYEQYF.

The V call is TRBV6-4, the J call TRBJ2-1, with TRBD2 identical over 13 bases. Germline-derived CDR1 and CDR2 are MRHNA and SNTAGT. CDR3 length: 14 residues. The J segment lost 14 bases and the V segment lost 4 bases, leaving 8 bases of the junction unmatched. CDR3: CASSALAGGLVEFF. The CDR3 coding sequence is TGTGCCAGCAGTGCACTAGCGGGAGGGCTTGTTGAGTTCTTC.

The chain couples TRBV30 to TRBJ1-5; TRBD1 matches 7 bases. With V trimmed by 5 bases and J by 6 bases, 4 bases remained unmatched. The CDR3 totals 12 residues. Germline V CDR1 and CDR2: GTSNPN, SVGIG (reference sequence). CDR3 sequence: CAWDRVGQPQHF. DNA of the CDR3: TGTGCCTGGGACAGGGTGGGTCAGCCCCAGCATTTT.

V is TRBV10-3 and J is TRBJ1-2, with TRBD1 matching over 8 bases. Germline CDR1 and CDR2: ENHRY and SYGVKD. With 6 bases clipped from V and 8 bases from J, the junction kept 14 bases outside the gene matches. There are 15 residues in the CDR3. CDR3: CAIRRGGQAPSGYTF. The CDR3 nucleotides read TGTGCCATCAGGAGGGGGGGACAGGCCCCCTCCGGCTACACCTTC.

This chain links TRBV21-1 with TRBJ2-5; the table's D call TRBD2 went unverified against the DNA. TRBV21-1 is classified as a pseudogene. The CDR3 runs to 14 residues. DNA for the CDR3: TGTGCCAGCAGCAAAGAAGCGGGAGGGGAGACCCAGTACTTC. This encodes CASSKEAGGETQYF.

Only one count was recorded for this clone. The V gene is TRBV5-1, the J gene TRBJ2-7, with D unclear. The CDR3 is 12 residues long. CDR1 is SGHRS and CDR2 is YFSETQ in the germline V gene. Trimming pared 4 bases from V and 6 bases from J, leaving 11 bases between. The CDR3 reads CASSAQESEQYF. CDR3 sequence (DNA): TGCGCCAGCAGCGCACAAGAAAGCGAGCAGTACTTC.

This clone was observed once. The genes are TRBV6-1 and TRBJ1-5, with D perhaps matching TRBD1 (5 bases). CDR1 is MNHNS, CDR2 SASEGT, per germline. CDR3 length equals 16 residues. With 3 bases removed from V and 4 bases from J, the gap between germline ends came to 16 bases. CDR3 sequence reads: CASSELPQVPNQPQHF. CDR3 DNA: TGTGCCAGCAGTGAGCTTCCACAGGTACCTAATCAGCCCCAGCATTTT.

This clone was picked up a small number of times. The chain uses TRBV29-1 and TRBJ1-1; TRBD1 matches at 7 bases. From germline, CDR1 is SQVTM and CDR2 ANQGSEA. The CDR3 is made up of 14 amino acids. The V and J ends lost 8 bases and 6 bases, in that order; junction bases with no gene match: 15. The CDR3 here is CSTRQGRVASEAFF. The CDR3 DNA is TGCAGCACGCGACAGGGAAGGGTTGCATCTGAAGCTTTCTTT.

The chain recombines TRBV7-3 with TRBJ1-3; D ambiguous. The CDR3 consists of 15 residues. CDR1 SGHTA and CDR2 FQGTGA come from the germline V gene. V lost 1 base to trimming and J lost 2 bases, with 9 bases between them. DNA of the CDR3: TGTGCCAGCAGCTTAATTGGAGGTGCTGGAAACACCATATATTTT. Translated, it gives CASSLIGGAGNTIYF.

This sequence joins TRBV20-1 and TRBJ2-7, with D possibly matching TRBD1 (6 bases). The length of the CDR3 is 14 residues. The V end was cut by 3 bases, the J end by 1 base, with 13 bases between. Per the germline V gene, CDR1 is DFQATT and CDR2 is SNEGSKA (reference sequence). For the CDR3, the DNA is TGCAGTGCTAGTATACCGCAGGGGTCCTACGAGCAGTACTTC. Its protein is CSASIPQGSYEQYF.

CDR3 residues: CASSLTGMVSNQPQHF. CDR3 coding DNA: TGTGCCAGCTCACTTACAGGGATGGTTAGCAATCAGCCCCAGCATTTT. The chain combines TRBV18 with TRBJ1-5; possibly TRBD1 for D (6 bases). Trimming removed 4 bases at V and 0 bases at J, with 13 bases between. The germline gives CDR1 KGHSH, CDR2 LQKENI. The length of the CDR3 is 16 residues.

J is TRBJ2-7 and V is TRBV18, with a tentative D call TRBD1 (5 bases). Germline V gene lookup returns CDR1 KGHSH and CDR2 LQKENI. Trimming removed 3 bases from V and 5 bases from J, with 14 bases in between. The CDR3 covers 14 residues. CDR3 protein: CASSPKGPLNEQYF. The CDR3 DNA is TGTGCCAGCTCACCGAAGGGGCCTTTGAACGAGCAGTACTTC.

The rearrangement uses TRBV7-2 and TRBJ1-2; D ambiguous. The CDR3 consists of 12 residues. Germline lookup yields CDR1 SGHTA and CDR2 FQGNSA. V gave up 4 bases and J gave up 14 bases, with 17 bases separating them. The CDR3 here is CASSSQTMRWTF. The CDR3 nucleotides read TGTGCCAGCAGCTCCCAAACTATGAGGTGGACCTTC.

The V gene is TRBV29-1, the J gene TRBJ1-1, with 8 bases identical to TRBD1. Trimming took 8 bases from V and 2 from J; bases not matched to a gene: 10. CDR3 length: 14 amino acids. CDR1 is SQVTM, CDR2 ANQGSEA, per germline. This CDR3 is CSSTDRGGNTEAFF. CDR3 coding DNA: TGCAGCTCAACCGACAGGGGTGGAAACACTGAAGCTTTCTTT.